This paragraph reports one T cell receptor (beta chain). Its antigen is currently unknown. This entry comes from a study of CD8 T cells in ankylosing spondylitis. A single record per CDR3 protein comes from TCRdb applying MiXCR to the 5' RACE reads. The sample consists of roughly 100,000 distinct CDR3 sequences, roughly 8.3% of them appearing once. Looked up from germline, CDR1 is MGHRA and CDR2 is YSYEKL. V shed 3 bases and J 1 base; nucleotides not matched to a gene: 5. This CDR3 is 16 amino acids long. General study findings and limits: Disease-linked clones, CD8+, were relatively rare in peripheral blood. Reactive arthritis synovial fluid and blood were previously reported to contain some motif variants.

Sequencing was done on a sample of blood, either unsorted or a sorted T cell fraction (not recorded which). This TCR was recovered from a male donor with ankylosing spondylitis or in good health (not recorded which). The V and J genes are TRBV4-1 and TRBJ1-1; 10 bases match TRBD1. The CDR3 DNA reads TGCGCCAGCAGCCAGTCCCGGGACAGGGGGAACACTGAAGCTTTCTTT. This translates into CASSQSRDRGNTEAFF.